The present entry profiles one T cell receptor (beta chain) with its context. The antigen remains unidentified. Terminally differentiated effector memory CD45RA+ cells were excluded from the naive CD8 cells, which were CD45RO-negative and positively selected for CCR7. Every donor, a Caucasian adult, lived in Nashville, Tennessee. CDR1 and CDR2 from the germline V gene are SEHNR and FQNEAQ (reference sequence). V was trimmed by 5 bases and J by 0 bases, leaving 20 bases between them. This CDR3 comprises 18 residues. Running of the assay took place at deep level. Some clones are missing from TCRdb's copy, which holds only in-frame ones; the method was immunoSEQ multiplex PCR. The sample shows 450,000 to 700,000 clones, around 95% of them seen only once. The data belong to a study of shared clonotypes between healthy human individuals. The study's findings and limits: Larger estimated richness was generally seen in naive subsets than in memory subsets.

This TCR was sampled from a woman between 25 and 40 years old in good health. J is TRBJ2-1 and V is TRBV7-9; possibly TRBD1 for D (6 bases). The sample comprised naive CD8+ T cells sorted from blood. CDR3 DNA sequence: TGTGCCAGCAGCACCTATACACCCAGGGGCTTCTCCTACAATGAGCAGTTCTTC. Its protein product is CASSTYTPRGFSYNEQFF.